This TCR beta chain was sequenced for a study of blood T cell repertoires in COVID-19. Across the whole study: The United States, Italy and Spain provided the acute and convalescent COVID-19 samples. Nucleic acid was either cDNA or gDNA, and it came from T cells, B-cell-depleted T cells, or PBMCs.

Patients of the Seattle cohort, enrolled during active infection, were followed longitudinally. Germline CDR1 LGHDT, CDR2 YNNKEL (reference sequence). CDR3 length: 14 amino acids. V dropped 4 bases and J dropped 1 base, with 10 bases sitting between them. Under the authors' procedure: Estimation of nucleated cell counts was performed using reference gene primer amplification. Measured with immunoSEQ multiplex PCR; TCRdb has only the in-frame clones, and not every one. V and J calls and clone size are as listed in that table; D and trimming were resolved from the DNA. The sample holds roughly 160,000 clones; 70% to 90% are singletons and the top ten take 5% to 6%.

The sample taken for sequencing was peripheral blood. The J gene is TRBJ1-1, the V gene TRBV3-1 (or the pseudogene TRBV3-2); D is unclear. This TCR was recovered from a woman in her forties or fifties with COVID-19, enrolled during active disease. Here the CDR3 DNA reads TGTGCCAGCAGCCCTTATGAGGGGAACACTGAAGCTTTCTTT. It translates to CASSPYEGNTEAFF.